These 12 T cell receptor beta chains were all obtained from the same sample, sequenced in a study of cytomegalovirus exposure and HLA in healthy donors. TCRdb's copy holds only in-frame clones and misses some; the assay was immunoSEQ multiplex PCR. Altogether 190,000 or so clones are present, approximately 83% being singletons, with the ten largest covering about 3%. The sequencing sample was made of PBMCs. The receptor source for this set is a woman between 18 and 29 years old in good health and CMV-seropositive.

This chain links TRBV6-1 with TRBJ1-2, with 7 bases identical to TRBD1. This CDR3 contains 13 residues. After removal of 11 bases from V and 0 bases from J, the junction contained 6 bases not matched to a gene. CDR1 and CDR2 from the germline V gene are MNHNS and SASEGT. The chain's CDR3 is CAGTGDSNYGYTF. For the CDR3, the DNA is TGTGCCGGTACAGGGGACTCTAACTATGGCTACACCTTC.

The chain recombines TRBV7-2 with TRBJ1-1; D not resolved. The germline V gene encodes CDR1 SGHTA and CDR2 FQGNSA. CDR3 size: 12 residues. The ends were cut back, 5 bases at V and 6 bases at J, with 10 bases in the middle. As DNA, the CDR3 is TGTGCCAGCAGCCCCCCGAGGGCTGAAGCTTTCTTT. Translating gives CASSPPRAEAFF. Looking up the rest from reference TRBV7-2 and TRBJ1-1 gives the full variable domain: GAGVSQSPSNKVTEKGKDVELRCDPISGHTALYWYRQSLGQGLEFLIYFQGNSAPDKSGLPSDRFSAERTGGSVSTLTIQRTQQEDSAVYLCASSPPRAEAFFGQGTRLTVV.

This chain joins TRBV11-2 and TRBJ2-3, with 11 nucleotides matching TRBD2. Germline V gives CDR1 SGHAT, CDR2 FQNNGV. V lost 0 bases to trimming and J lost 7 bases; unmatched junction nucleotides: 6. The CDR3 loop spans 16 amino acids. DNA for the CDR3: TGTGCCAGCAGCTTAGATAGCGGGGGGGCGGTAAATACGCAGTATTTT. Amino acids: CASSLDSGGAVNTQYF. The entire variable domain, with the rest obtained from reference TRBV11-2 and TRBJ2-3, is as follows: EAGVAQSPRYKIIEKRQSVAFWCNPISGHATLYWYQQILGQGPKLLIQFQNNGVVDDSQLPKDRFSAERLKGVDSTLKIQPAKLEDSAVYLCASSLDSGGAVNTQYFGPGTRLTVL.

The genes are TRBV9 and TRBJ2-5, with 9 bases aligning to TRBD2. Trimming removed 4 bases from V and 4 bases from J; junction bases left unmatched: 11. Looked up from germline, CDR1 is SGDLS and CDR2 is YYNGEE. This CDR3 region has 16 residues. CDR3 coding DNA: TGTGCCAGCAGCCCGACCGGGACTAGCTTCGTAGAGACCCAGTACTTC. This encodes CASSPTGTSFVETQYF.

The chain joins TRBV5-1 to TRBJ2-5; TRBD2 matches at 7 bases. CDR1 is SGHRS and CDR2 is YFSETQ in the germline V gene. The CDR3 extends over 14 amino acids. The J segment lost 5 bases and the V segment lost 1 base, leaving 5 bases of the junction unmatched. In DNA form, the CDR3 reads TGCGCCAGCAGCTTGTTGGGGGGGTTGGAGACCCAGTACTTC. Amino acids: CASSLLGGLETQYF. The entire variable domain, with the rest obtained from reference TRBV5-1 and TRBJ2-5, is as follows: KAGVTQTPRYLIKTRGQQVTLSCSPISGHRSVSWYQQTPGQGLQFLFEYFSETQRNKGNFPGRFSGRQFSNSRSEMNVSTLELGDSALYLCASSLLGGLETQYFGPGTRLLVL.

Comment on this clone: An end of the junction differs from the germline gene, which may be a read error. Here the CDR3 DNA reads TGTGCCAGCAGCGAAGTTACAGGGAGGGGCGTGAACACTGAAGCTTTCTTT. Its protein product is CASSEVTGRGVNTEAFF. V is TRBV2 and J is TRBJ1-1; TRBD1 might be the D (6 bases). Germline V CDR1 and CDR2: SNHLY, FYNNEI. CDR3 size: 17 residues.

This chain connects TRBV9 to TRBJ2-7, with D tentatively TRBD2 (6 bases). Germline V gives CDR1 SGDLS, CDR2 YYNGEE. V lost 0 bases and J lost 5, with 15 bases in between. This CDR3 is built from 15 residues. CDR3 nucleotide sequence: TGTGCCAGCAGCGTAGTTTCGGGGGACGTTCACGAGCAGTACTTC. The encoded protein is CASSVVSGDVHEQYF.

This chain connects TRBV2 to TRBJ2-1, with 10 positions matching TRBD1. This CDR3 spans 14 amino acids. CDR1 and CDR2 from the germline V gene are SNHLY and FYNNEI. The V and J ends lost 11 bases and 7 bases, in that order; junction bases with no gene match: 11. The CDR3 DNA is TGTGCCGTCTCCCCGGACAGGGGGAGGAATGAGCAGTTCTTC. This gives the protein CAVSPDRGRNEQFF.

The chain is built from TRBV5-1 and TRBJ1-1; 9 positions match TRBD1. The CDR3 contains 17 residues. The V gene's germline CDR1 is SGHRS and CDR2 YFSETQ. V lost 4 bases and J lost 6; bases outside the gene matches: 16. Written as DNA, the CDR3 is TGCGCCAGCAGCCGACGAGCCGGGACAGGGATTAGCGCTGAAGCTTTCTTT. Amino acids: CASSRRAGTGISAEAFF.

The chain carries TRBV4-1 and TRBJ1-1; 8 nucleotides line up with TRBD1. The length of the CDR3 is 13 residues. V gave up 3 bases and J gave up 10 bases; unmatched junction bases: 7. From germline, CDR1 is MGHRA and CDR2 YSYEKL. CDR3 region: CASSQTGEVRAFF. Written as DNA, the CDR3 is TGCGCCAGCAGCCAGACAGGGGAAGTGAGAGCTTTCTTT.

The chain has TRBV4-2 and TRBJ2-7; D is unclear. This CDR3 spans 15 amino acids. Germline values: CDR1 LGHNA, CDR2 YNFKEQ. The V end lost 0 bases, the J end lost 3 bases, and 12 bases lay between the germline ends. CDR3 bases: TGTGCCAGCAGCCAAGAAGGCGGAGACGTCTACGAGCAGTACTTC. Its protein product is CASSQEGGDVYEQYF.

This chain uses TRBV7-8 with TRBJ2-6, with a possible D match to TRBD1 (6 bases). The V end lost 5 bases, the J end lost 3 bases, and 11 bases lay between the germline ends. This CDR3 is built from 15 residues. Looked up from germline, CDR1 is SGHVS and CDR2 is FQNEAQ. CDR3 in amino acids: CASSLQGLGANVLTF. CDR3 sequence (DNA): TGTGCCAGCAGCCTCCAGGGGCTTGGGGCCAACGTCCTGACTTTC.